The 24 T cell receptor beta chains presented below share a single source sample, sequenced in a study of OX40 agonist ivuxolimab in advanced cancers. The table came from immunoSEQ multiplex PCR; TCRdb's copy has only in-frame clones and leaves some out. The repertoire holds around 57,000 clones, with around 84% as singletons. Specimen: CD4+ or CD8+ T cells sorted from blood, collected in a trial of the OX40 agonist ivuxolimab. These receptors all stem from an adult with an advanced solid tumor such as melanoma, head and neck, liver or kidney cancer.

V is TRBV6-1 and J is TRBJ1-4; D gene unclear. The CDR3 runs 14 residues. V lost 7 bases and J 0 bases, leaving 9 bases between the germline ends. Germline V CDR1 and CDR2: MNHNS, SASEGT. CDR3 region: CASKQATTNEKLFF. The CDR3 nucleotides are TGTGCCAGCAAACAAGCAACAACTAATGAAAAACTGTTTTTT.

The chain combines TRBV6-1 with TRBJ1-6; D gene unclear. Germline loops: CDR1 MNHNS, CDR2 SASEGT. The CDR3 totals 14 residues. Trimming cost V 2 bases and J 6 bases, with 8 bases left between them. CDR3 protein: CASSEMGANSPLHF. For the CDR3, the DNA is TGTGCCAGCAGTGAAATGGGCGCTAATTCACCCCTCCACTTT.

The chain couples TRBV28 to TRBJ2-5; D is uncertain. The DNA end is a closer match to TRBJ2-7, so the J assignment may be wrong. The CDR3 is made up of 14 amino acids. The germline CDR1 and CDR2 sequences are MDHEN and SYDVKM. CDR3 DNA: TGTGCCAGCAGTTTCTCAACAGTGCACTACGAGCAGTACTTC. Translated: CASSFSTVHYEQYF.

This chain uses TRBV19 with TRBJ1-2, with TRBD1 identical over 7 bases. Germline V CDR1 and CDR2: LNHDA, SQIVND (reference sequence). The CDR3 covers 14 residues. V was clipped by 6 bases and J by 3 bases; unmatched bases: 7. The CDR3 DNA follows: TGTGCCAGTAGCAACACAGGGGTGGACTATGGCTACACCTTC. Protein: CASSNTGVDYGYTF.

This clone was picked up one time. Sequence at one end of the junction differs from germline and may be a read error. This sequence joins TRBV5-4 and TRBJ2-1; the match to TRBD2 covers 12 bases. The germline V gene has CDR1 SGHNT and CDR2 YYREEE (reference sequence). CDR3 size: 18 residues. CDR3 nucleotides: TGTGCCACCAGCTTGGCCAACCTAGCGGGGGGGGGATACAATGAGCAGTTCTTC. Its protein product is CATSLANLAGGGYNEQFF. Full variable domain (rest looked up from reference TRBV5-4 and TRBJ2-1): ETGVTQSPTHLIKTRGQQVTLRCSSQSGHNTVSWYQQALGQGPQFIFQYYREEENGRGNFPPRFSGLQFPNYSSELNVNALELDDSALYLCATSLANLAGGGYNEQFFGPGTRLTVL.

There are a few counts of this clone. V and J are TRBV2 and TRBJ1-6; perhaps TRBD1 as D (5 bases). V was pared by 2 bases and J by 6 bases, with 11 bases between. Germline CDR1 reads SNHLY; CDR2 reads FYNNEI. This CDR3 comprises 15 residues. The CDR3 here is CASSEPPGTNSPLHF. CDR3 in DNA: TGTGCCAGCAGTGAACCCCCAGGGACTAATTCACCCCTCCACTTT.

The chain employs TRBV5-5 and TRBJ2-5, with D possibly matching TRBD2 (6 bases). This CDR3 comprises 12 residues. The germline V and J ends were trimmed by 7 bases and 5 bases, with 12 bases remaining between them. The V gene's germline CDR1 is SGHKS and CDR2 YYEKEE (reference sequence). CDR3 in amino acids: CASWGEEETQYF. CDR3 coding DNA: TGTGCCAGCTGGGGGGAGGAGGAGACCCAGTACTTC.

This clone showed up just a few times. The chain is built from TRBV7-6 and TRBJ1-1, with D unresolved. Germline CDR1 SGHVS, CDR2 FNYEAQ. This CDR3 spans 13 amino acids. Trimming pared 5 bases from V and 5 bases from J, leaving 12 bases between. CDR3 protein: CASSTYLETEAFF. In nucleotides, the CDR3 is TGTGCCAGCAGCACCTACCTGGAGACTGAAGCTTTCTTT.

The V call is TRBV6-1, the J call TRBJ1-1; 11 nucleotides agree with TRBD1. The CDR3 is made up of 15 amino acids. V shed 5 bases, J shed 7 bases, and the junction held 9 bases outside the gene matches. In germline, CDR1 is MNHNS, CDR2 SASEGT. The CDR3 region has the DNA TGTGCCAGCAGTCCGCGGACAGGGGGCGCGAGTGAAGCTTTCTTT. Amino acids: CASSPRTGGASEAFF.

This chain connects TRBV6-1 to TRBJ2-7, with 7 bases matching TRBD2. The germline gives CDR1 MNHNS, CDR2 SASEGT. This CDR3 has 14 amino acids. The V segment lost 7 bases and the J segment 2 bases; nucleotides outside the gene matches: 8. CDR3 in DNA: TGTGCCAGCACAAGGGCGGGGGAGGCCTACGAGCAGTACTTC. It yields the protein CASTRAGEAYEQYF.

V gene TRBV5-6 combines with J gene TRBJ2-7; D remains unclear. The CDR3 has 14 amino acids. Germline CDR1 is SGHDT and CDR2 is YYEEEE. The V and J ends lost 1 base and 2 bases respectively, with 10 bases between them. CDR3 region: CASSLPQPAYEQYF. The CDR3 coding sequence is TGTGCCAGCAGCTTGCCACAGCCAGCCTACGAGCAGTACTTC.

This chain links TRBV5-1 with TRBJ2-6, with D uncertain. CDR3 size: 14 residues. Germline CDR1 and CDR2: SGHRS and YFSETQ. Trimming took 4 bases from V and 0 from J, leaving 5 bases between them. As DNA, the CDR3 is TGCGCCAGCAGCCCCAGCTCTGGGGCCAACGTCCTGACTTTC. Encoded protein: CASSPSSGANVLTF.

V gene TRBV6-6 combines with J gene TRBJ1-2, with no clear D. The CDR3 runs to 14 residues. Germline V gene lookup returns CDR1 MNHNY and CDR2 SVGAGI (reference sequence). V was shortened by 2 bases and J by 2 bases, with 9 bases between the two germline ends. CDR3 in DNA: TGTGCCAGCAGTTACGGGCGGCGGAACTATGGCTACACCTTC. Amino acid sequence: CASSYGRRNYGYTF.

In nucleotides, the CDR3 is TGTGCCATCAGTGAACAGGGGTTCCAGCCCCAGCATTTT. Translation gives CAISEQGFQPQHF. This rearrangement joins TRBV10-3 to TRBJ1-5; 7 nucleotides match TRBD1. The CDR3 extends over 13 amino acids. The V gene's germline CDR1 is ENHRY and CDR2 SYGVKD. Trimming removed 3 bases from V and 7 bases from J; junction bases left unmatched: 3.

The CDR3 nucleotides are TGTGCCAGCAGCTTAACAAGACTCGAAGCTTTCTTT. Amino acid sequence: CASSLTRLEAFF. This chain connects TRBV5-8 to TRBJ1-1; D remains unclear. There are 12 residues in the CDR3. The V and J ends lost 2 bases and 8 bases respectively, with 10 bases between them. Germline CDR1 reads SGHTS; CDR2 reads YDEGEE.

The CDR3 protein is CSGIKGEADEQYF. CDR3 sequence (DNA): TGCAGCGGTATTAAGGGGGAAGCCGACGAGCAGTACTTC. The chain recombines TRBV29-1 with TRBJ2-7; weak D call: TRBD1 (6 bases). Germline V lookup: CDR1 SQVTM, CDR2 ANQGSEA. V was cut by 7 bases and J by 5 bases, with 18 bases left in between. The CDR3 length is 13 residues.

The chain links TRBV9 to TRBJ1-3, with a weak D call TRBD1 (5 bases). Germline V gives CDR1 SGDLS, CDR2 YYNGEE. V was cut by 3 bases and J by 0 bases, with 7 bases left in between. There are 14 residues in the CDR3. The DNA for the CDR3 is TGTGCCAGCAGCGCCGGGGCCTCTGGAAACACCATATATTTT. It specifies CASSAGASGNTIYF.

The rearrangement links TRBV4-1 to TRBJ2-7; 11 positions agree with TRBD1. CDR3 length: 16 residues. The germline gives CDR1 MGHRA, CDR2 YSYEKL. V shed 0 bases, J shed 2 bases, and the junction held 3 bases outside the gene matches. CDR3: CASSQDWGQGAYEQYF. DNA of the CDR3: TGCGCCAGCAGCCAAGATTGGGGACAGGGGGCCTACGAGCAGTACTTC.

This sequence joins TRBV4-2 and TRBJ1-2, with no clear D. Germline V gene data show CDR1 as LGHNA and CDR2 as YNFKEQ. CDR3 length: 16 residues. V lost 0 bases, J lost 2 bases, and 13 bases lay in between. The CDR3 nucleotides read TGTGCCAGCAGCCAAGAGGAAGGGATAGCCAACTATGGCTACACCTTC. This encodes CASSQEEGIANYGYTF.

This clone was counted only a few times. The V call is TRBV19, the J call TRBJ1-2; maybe TRBD1 (5 bases). CDR1 is LNHDA and CDR2 is SQIVND in the germline V gene (reference sequence). The CDR3 is 14 residues long. V gave up 3 bases and J gave up 7 bases, with 15 bases separating them. The CDR3 protein is CASSIVQGAGGYTF. The CDR3 bases are TGTGCCAGTAGTATTGTCCAGGGAGCTGGTGGCTACACCTTC.

This clone came up once. The chain uses TRBV19 and TRBJ1-5; 9 bases match TRBD1. The V gene end was trimmed by 3 bases and the J gene end by 6 bases; junction bases not matched to a gene: 3. The CDR3 loop spans 14 amino acids. Germline lookup yields CDR1 LNHDA and CDR2 SQIVND (reference sequence). CDR3 region: CASSIPGQGQPQHF. In nucleotides, the CDR3 is TGTGCCAGTAGTATCCCGGGACAGGGTCAGCCCCAGCATTTT.

The chain links TRBV7-3 to TRBJ1-2; the D gene is possibly TRBD1 (5 bases). The CDR3 consists of 16 residues. The V gene lost 5 bases and the J gene lost 5 bases, with 21 bases spanning the gap. Germline V gene data show CDR1 as SGHTA and CDR2 as FQGTGA. CDR3 region: CASSTRKRGAGYGYTF. DNA for the CDR3: TGTGCCAGCAGCACAAGAAAAAGGGGAGCGGGGTATGGCTACACCTTC. Full variable domain (remainder filled in from reference TRBV7-3 and TRBJ1-2): GAGVSQTPSNKVTEKGKYVELRCDPISGHTALYWYRQSLGQGPEFLIYFQGTGAADDSGLPNDRFFAVRPEGSVSTLKIQRTERGDSAVYLCASSTRKRGAGYGYTFGSGTRLTVV.

The V gene is TRBV5-1, the J gene TRBJ1-3, with a tentative D call TRBD1 (5 bases). The CDR3 length is 13 residues. V lost 5 bases and J 1 base, leaving 7 bases between the germline ends. Germline V gives CDR1 SGHRS, CDR2 YFSETQ. This chain's CDR3 is CASSQGSGNTIYF. In DNA form, the CDR3 reads TGCGCCAGCAGTCAGGGATCTGGAAACACCATATATTTT.

V usage is TRBV29-1 and J usage is TRBJ2-1, with D perhaps being TRBD1 or TRBD2 (5 bases each). CDR1 is SQVTM and CDR2 is ANQGSEA in the germline V gene. This CDR3 region has 16 residues. V was shortened by 3 bases and J by 7 bases, with 22 bases between the two germline ends. CDR3 residues: CSVDRSRDGSTNEQFF. The CDR3 coding sequence is TGCAGCGTTGATCGCTCACGGGACGGTTCTACAAATGAGCAGTTCTTC.